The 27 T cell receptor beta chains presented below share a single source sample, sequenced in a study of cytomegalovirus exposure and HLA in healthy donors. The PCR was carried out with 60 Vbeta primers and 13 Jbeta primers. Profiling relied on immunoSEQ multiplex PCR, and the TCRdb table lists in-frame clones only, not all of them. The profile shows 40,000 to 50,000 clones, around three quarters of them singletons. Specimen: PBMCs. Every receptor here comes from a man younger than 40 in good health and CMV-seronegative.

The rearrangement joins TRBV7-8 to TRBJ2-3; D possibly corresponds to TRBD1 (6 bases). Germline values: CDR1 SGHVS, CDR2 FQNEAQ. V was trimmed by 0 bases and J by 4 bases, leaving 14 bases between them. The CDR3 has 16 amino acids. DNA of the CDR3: TGTGCCAGCAGCTTAGCGATGGTGGGGGCATCAGATACGCAGTATTTT. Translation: CASSLAMVGASDTQYF.

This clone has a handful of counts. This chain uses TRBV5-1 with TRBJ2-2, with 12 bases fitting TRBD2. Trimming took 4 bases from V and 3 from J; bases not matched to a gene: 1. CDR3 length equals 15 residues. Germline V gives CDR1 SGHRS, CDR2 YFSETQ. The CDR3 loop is CASSLAGGDTGELFF. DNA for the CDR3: TGCGCCAGCAGCCTAGCGGGAGGGGACACCGGGGAGCTGTTTTTT.

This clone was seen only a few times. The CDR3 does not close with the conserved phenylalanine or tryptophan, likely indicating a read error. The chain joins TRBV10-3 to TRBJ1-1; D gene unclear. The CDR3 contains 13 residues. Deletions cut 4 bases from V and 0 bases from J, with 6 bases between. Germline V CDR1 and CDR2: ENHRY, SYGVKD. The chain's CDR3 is CAISVQVNTEAFV. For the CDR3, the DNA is TGTGCCATCAGTGTCCAGGTGAACACTGAAGCTTTCGTT.

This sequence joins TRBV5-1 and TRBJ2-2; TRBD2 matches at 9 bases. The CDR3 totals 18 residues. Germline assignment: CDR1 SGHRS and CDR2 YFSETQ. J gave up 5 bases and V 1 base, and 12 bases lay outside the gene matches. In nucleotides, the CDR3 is TGCGCCAGCAGCTTGCTAGGGAAAATAGCGGGAGTTACCGGGGAGCTGTTTTTT. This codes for CASSLLGKIAGVTGELFF.

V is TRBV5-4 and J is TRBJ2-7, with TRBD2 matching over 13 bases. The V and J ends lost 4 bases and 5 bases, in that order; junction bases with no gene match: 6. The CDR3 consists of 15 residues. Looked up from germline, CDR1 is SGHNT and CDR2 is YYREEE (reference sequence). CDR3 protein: CASSRTSGRAHEQYF. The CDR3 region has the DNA TGTGCCAGCAGCAGAACTAGCGGGAGGGCCCACGAGCAGTACTTC.

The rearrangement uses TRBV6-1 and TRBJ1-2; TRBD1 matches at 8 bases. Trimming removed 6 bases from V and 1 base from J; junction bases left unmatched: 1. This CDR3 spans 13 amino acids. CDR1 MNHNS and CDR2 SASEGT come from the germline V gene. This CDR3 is CASRTGDNYGYTF. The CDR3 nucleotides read TGTGCCAGCAGGACAGGGGATAACTATGGCTACACCTTC.

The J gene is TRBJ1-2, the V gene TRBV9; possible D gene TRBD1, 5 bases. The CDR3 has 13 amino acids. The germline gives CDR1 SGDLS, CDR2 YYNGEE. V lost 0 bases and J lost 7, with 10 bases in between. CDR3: CASSVVQGLGYTF. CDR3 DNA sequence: TGTGCCAGCAGCGTAGTTCAGGGACTTGGCTACACCTTC.

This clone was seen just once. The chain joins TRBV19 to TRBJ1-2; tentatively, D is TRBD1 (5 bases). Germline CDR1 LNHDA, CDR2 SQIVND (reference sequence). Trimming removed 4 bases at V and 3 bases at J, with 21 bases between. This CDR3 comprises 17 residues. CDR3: CASSTPAGMKAHYGYTF. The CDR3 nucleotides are TGTGCCAGTAGTACCCCCGCAGGGATGAAGGCCCACTATGGCTACACCTTC.

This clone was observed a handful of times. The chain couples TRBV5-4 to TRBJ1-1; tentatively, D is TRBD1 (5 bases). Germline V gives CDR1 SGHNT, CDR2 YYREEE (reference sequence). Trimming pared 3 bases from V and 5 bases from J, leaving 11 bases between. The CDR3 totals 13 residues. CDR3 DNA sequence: TGTGCCAGCAGCTCAATGGGGGGGACTGAAGCTTTCTTT. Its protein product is CASSSMGGTEAFF.

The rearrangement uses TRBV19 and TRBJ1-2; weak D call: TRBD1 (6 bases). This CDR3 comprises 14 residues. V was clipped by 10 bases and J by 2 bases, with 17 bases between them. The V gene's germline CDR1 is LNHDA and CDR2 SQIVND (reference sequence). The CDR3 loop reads CATLRDTRNYGYTF. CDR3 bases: TGTGCCACCCTCCGGGACACCCGCAACTATGGCTACACCTTC.

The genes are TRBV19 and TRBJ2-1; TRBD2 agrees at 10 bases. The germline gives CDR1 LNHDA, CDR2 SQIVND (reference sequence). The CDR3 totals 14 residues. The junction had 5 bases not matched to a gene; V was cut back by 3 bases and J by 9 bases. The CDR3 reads CASSMGLAIFEQFF. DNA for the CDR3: TGTGCCAGTAGTATGGGACTAGCGATATTTGAGCAGTTCTTC.

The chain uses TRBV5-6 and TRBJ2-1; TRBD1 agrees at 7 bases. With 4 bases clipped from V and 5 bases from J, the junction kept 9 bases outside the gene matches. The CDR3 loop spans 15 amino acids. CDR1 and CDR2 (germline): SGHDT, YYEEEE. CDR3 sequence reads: CASSLGQSKNNEQFF. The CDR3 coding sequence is TGTGCCAGCAGCCTGGGACAGAGCAAAAACAATGAGCAGTTCTTC.

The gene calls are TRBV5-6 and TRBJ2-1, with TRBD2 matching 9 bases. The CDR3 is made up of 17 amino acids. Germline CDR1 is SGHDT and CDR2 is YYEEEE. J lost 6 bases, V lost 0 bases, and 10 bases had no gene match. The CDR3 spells CASSLEGGTSFANEQFF. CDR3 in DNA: TGTGCCAGCAGCTTGGAGGGGGGGACTAGCTTCGCCAATGAGCAGTTCTTC.

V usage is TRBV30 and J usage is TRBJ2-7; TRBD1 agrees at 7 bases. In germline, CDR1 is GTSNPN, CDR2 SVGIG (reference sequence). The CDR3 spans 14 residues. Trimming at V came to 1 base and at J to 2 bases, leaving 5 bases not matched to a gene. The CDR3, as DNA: TGTGCCTGGAGTGGGTCAGGGGGTCCCTACGAGCAGTACTTC. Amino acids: CAWSGSGGPYEQYF.

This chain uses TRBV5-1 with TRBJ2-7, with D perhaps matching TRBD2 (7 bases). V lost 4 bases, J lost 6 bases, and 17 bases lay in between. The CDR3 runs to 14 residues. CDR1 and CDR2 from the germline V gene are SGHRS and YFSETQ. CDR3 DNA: TGCGCCAGCAGCGAACGTACGGGGGGCCTCGAGCAGTACTTC. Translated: CASSERTGGLEQYF.

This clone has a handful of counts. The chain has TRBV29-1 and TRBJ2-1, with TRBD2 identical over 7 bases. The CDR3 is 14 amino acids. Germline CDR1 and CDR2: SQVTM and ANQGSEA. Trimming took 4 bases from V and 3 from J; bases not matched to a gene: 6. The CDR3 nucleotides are TGCAGCGTTGGATCTAGCGGACTCTACAATGAGCAGTTCTTC. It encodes CSVGSSGLYNEQFF.

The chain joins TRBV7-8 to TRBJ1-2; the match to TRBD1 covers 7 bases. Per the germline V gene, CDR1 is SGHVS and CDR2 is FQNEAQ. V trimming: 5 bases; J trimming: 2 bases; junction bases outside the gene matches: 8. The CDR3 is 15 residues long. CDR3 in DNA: TGTGCCAGCAGCCAGCAATCGACAGGGAACTATGGCTACACCTTC. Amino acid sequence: CASSQQSTGNYGYTF.

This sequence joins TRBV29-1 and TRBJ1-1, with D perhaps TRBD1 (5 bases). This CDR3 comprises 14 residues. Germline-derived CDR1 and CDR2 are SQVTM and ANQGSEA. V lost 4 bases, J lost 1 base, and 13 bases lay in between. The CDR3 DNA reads TGCAGCGTTGTAGGCAGGGCGAGGAACACTGAAGCTTTCTTT. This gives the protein CSVVGRARNTEAFF.

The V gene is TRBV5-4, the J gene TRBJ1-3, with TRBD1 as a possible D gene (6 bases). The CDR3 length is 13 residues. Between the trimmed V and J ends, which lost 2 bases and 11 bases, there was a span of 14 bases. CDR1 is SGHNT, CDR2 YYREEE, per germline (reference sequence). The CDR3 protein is CASSFRGGTSIYF. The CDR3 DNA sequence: TGTGCCAGCAGCTTTCGAGGGGGTACCTCCATATATTTT.

CDR3 sequence (DNA): TGCAGTGCCCCGGAGGCCGGGGAGCTGTTTTTT. Amino acids: CSAPEAGELFF. This chain connects TRBV20-1 to TRBJ2-2, with a weak D call TRBD2 (5 bases). The V end was cut by 6 bases, the J end by 6 bases, with 8 bases between. The CDR3 is 11 residues long. CDR1 and CDR2 from the germline V gene are DFQATT and SNEGSKA (reference sequence).

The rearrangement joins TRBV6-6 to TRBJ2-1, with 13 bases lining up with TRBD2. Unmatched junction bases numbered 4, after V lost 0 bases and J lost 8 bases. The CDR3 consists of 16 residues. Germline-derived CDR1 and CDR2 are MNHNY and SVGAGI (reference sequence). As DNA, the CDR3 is TGTGCCAGCAGTTACTCCGGACTAGCGGGAGCCTATGAGCAGTTCTTC. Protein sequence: CASSYSGLAGAYEQFF.

This chain's CDR3 is CASSAGRATTKEQFF. In DNA, the CDR3 is TGTGCCAGCAGCGCGGGGAGGGCCACTACAAAGGAGCAGTTCTTC. V usage is TRBV9 and J usage is TRBJ2-1; 7 bases align to TRBD2. From germline, CDR1 is SGDLS and CDR2 YYNGEE. V dropped 3 bases and J dropped 10; count of bases not matched to a gene: 13. The CDR3 totals 15 residues.

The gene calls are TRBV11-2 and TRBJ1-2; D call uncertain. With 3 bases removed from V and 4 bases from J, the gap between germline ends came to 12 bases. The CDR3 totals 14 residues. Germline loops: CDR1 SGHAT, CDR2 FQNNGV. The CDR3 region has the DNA TGTGCCAGCAGCTTGCCTGACTCGCTCTATGGCTACACCTTC. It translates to CASSLPDSLYGYTF.

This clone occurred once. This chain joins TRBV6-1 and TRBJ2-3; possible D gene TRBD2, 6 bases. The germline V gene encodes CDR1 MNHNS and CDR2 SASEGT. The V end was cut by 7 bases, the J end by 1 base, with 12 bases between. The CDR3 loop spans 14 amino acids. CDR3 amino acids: CASKVASGTDTQYF. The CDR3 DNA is TGTGCCAGCAAGGTAGCTAGCGGCACAGATACGCAGTATTTT.

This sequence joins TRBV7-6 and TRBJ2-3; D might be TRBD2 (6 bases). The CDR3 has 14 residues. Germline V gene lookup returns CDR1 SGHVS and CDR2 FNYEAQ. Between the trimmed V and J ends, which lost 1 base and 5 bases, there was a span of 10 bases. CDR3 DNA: TGTGCCAGCAGCTTAGGCGGGATAGGAGATACGCAGTATTTT. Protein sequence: CASSLGGIGDTQYF.

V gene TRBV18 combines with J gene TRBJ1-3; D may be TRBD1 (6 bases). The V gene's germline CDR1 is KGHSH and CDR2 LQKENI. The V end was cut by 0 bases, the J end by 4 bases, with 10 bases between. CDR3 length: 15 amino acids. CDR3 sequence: CASSPPGGLGNTIYF. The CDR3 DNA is TGTGCCAGCTCACCACCGGGGGGGCTCGGAAACACCATATATTTT.

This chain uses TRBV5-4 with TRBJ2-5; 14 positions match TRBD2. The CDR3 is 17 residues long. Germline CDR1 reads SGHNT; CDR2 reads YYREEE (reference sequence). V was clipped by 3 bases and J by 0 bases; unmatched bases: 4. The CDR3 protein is CASSSGTSGRNQETQYF. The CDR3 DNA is TGTGCCAGCAGCTCCGGGACTAGCGGGAGAAACCAAGAGACCCAGTACTTC.